A single sample is the source of the 27 T cell receptor beta chains below, sequenced in a study of OX40 agonist ivuxolimab in advanced cancers. Profiling relied on immunoSEQ multiplex PCR, and the TCRdb table lists in-frame clones only, not all of them. This sample has tens of thousands of clones, with about 91% found just once. This material consisted of CD4+ or CD8+ T cells sorted from blood, taken in a trial of the OX40 agonist ivuxolimab. The receptors derive from an adult with an advanced solid tumor such as melanoma, head and neck, liver or kidney cancer.

The chain recombines TRBV18 with TRBJ2-7; TRBD2 matches 8 bases. Trimming took 1 base from V and 2 from J; bases not matched to a gene: 13. Germline V gene lookup returns CDR1 KGHSH and CDR2 LQKENI. The CDR3 covers 18 residues. The CDR3 region is CASSPLSPGGGDAYEQYF. CDR3 bases: TGTGCCAGCTCACCACTATCCCCGGGGGGGGGCGACGCCTACGAGCAGTACTTC.

The chain is built from TRBV7-8 and TRBJ2-7; 10 bases align to TRBD1. After removal of 1 base from V and 3 bases from J, the junction contained 0 bases not matched to a gene. The CDR3 extends over 14 amino acids. Germline lookup yields CDR1 SGHVS and CDR2 FQNEAQ. The CDR3 loop reads CASSLGDRGYEQYF. CDR3 coding DNA: TGTGCCAGCAGCTTAGGGGACAGGGGCTACGAGCAGTACTTC.

The genes are TRBV5-4 and TRBJ2-7, with D hard to call. Between the trimmed V and J ends, which lost 3 bases and 4 bases, there was a span of 8 bases. From germline, CDR1 is SGHNT and CDR2 YYREEE (reference sequence). This CDR3 region has 12 residues. The CDR3 loop reads CASSYRLYEQYF. In DNA form, the CDR3 reads TGTGCCAGCAGCTACCGCCTGTACGAGCAGTACTTC.

This chain connects TRBV7-9 to TRBJ2-2; D is unresolved. V was clipped by 8 bases and J by 3 bases, with 4 bases between them. The V gene's germline CDR1 is SEHNR and CDR2 FQNEAQ (reference sequence). CDR3 length equals 11 residues. The CDR3 here is CASGDTGELFF. CDR3 nucleotide sequence: TGTGCCAGCGGGGACACCGGGGAGCTGTTTTTT. The full variable domain, with the rest looked up from reference TRBV7-9 and TRBJ2-2, is DTGVSQNPRHKITKRGQNVTFRCDPISEHNRLYWYRQTLGQGPEFLTYFQNEAQLEKSRLLSDRFSAERPKGSFSTLEIQRTEQGDSAMYLCASGDTGELFFGEGSRLTVL.

This clone was counted a single time. The chain recombines TRBV5-1 with TRBJ2-5; 9 bases map to TRBD1. This CDR3 is 16 amino acids long. Unmatched junction bases numbered 10, after V lost 5 bases and J lost 2 bases. Germline CDR1 reads SGHRS; CDR2 reads YFSETQ. The CDR3 DNA is TGCGCCAGCAGACTTTCCGGGACAGGGATTCAAGAGACCCAGTACTTC. It translates to CASRLSGTGIQETQYF. Full variable domain (remainder filled in from reference TRBV5-1 and TRBJ2-5): KAGVTQTPRYLIKTRGQQVTLSCSPISGHRSVSWYQQTPGQGLQFLFEYFSETQRNKGNFPGRFSGRQFSNSRSEMNVSTLELGDSALYLCASRLSGTGIQETQYFGPGTRLLVL.

The CDR3 region is CASSPSGDRASEKLFF. The CDR3 nucleotides are TGCGCCAGCAGCCCTTCGGGGGACAGGGCGAGCGAAAAACTGTTTTTT. The V call is TRBV5-1, the J call TRBJ1-4; 9 nucleotides match TRBD1. Trimming took 4 bases from V and 8 from J; bases not matched to a gene: 12. From germline, CDR1 is SGHRS and CDR2 YFSETQ. The CDR3 extends over 16 amino acids.

This sequence joins TRBV2 and TRBJ2-7; D is undetermined. This CDR3 spans 13 amino acids. V was pared by 7 bases and J by 0 bases, with 10 bases between. Germline CDR1 SNHLY, CDR2 FYNNEI. CDR3 region: CASIDGSSYEQYF. CDR3 coding DNA: TGTGCCAGCATCGACGGTAGCTCCTACGAGCAGTACTTC.

This clone was observed once. Germline and junction disagree at one end, which may indicate a read error. The CDR3 loop reads CASSLVGGRGETQYF. Here the CDR3 DNA reads TGTGCTAGCAGCTTAGTTGGGGGGCGCGGGGAGACCCAGTACTTC. This chain connects TRBV7-7 to TRBJ2-5; TRBD1 or TRBD2 may be the D gene (6 bases each). The CDR3 has 15 residues. Germline CDR1 reads SSHAT; CDR2 reads FNYEAQ (reference sequence).

V usage is TRBV6-1 and J usage is TRBJ2-5; 11 nucleotides match TRBD2. Trimming took 3 bases from V and 1 from J; bases not matched to a gene: 4. The CDR3 runs 16 residues. Germline V lookup: CDR1 MNHNS, CDR2 SASEGT. CDR3 amino acids: CASSEVSGGAQETQYF. The DNA for the CDR3 is TGTGCCAGCAGTGAGGTTAGCGGGGGGGCCCAAGAGACCCAGTACTTC.

V and J are TRBV11-2 and TRBJ2-3; 9 nucleotides agree with TRBD1. The CDR3 covers 15 residues. The J segment lost 10 bases and the V segment lost 5 bases, leaving 13 bases of the junction unmatched. Germline-derived CDR1 and CDR2 are SGHAT and FQNNGV. As DNA, the CDR3 is TGTGCCAGCAGCCCGTCCGGGACAGGGAATTGGGCGCAGTATTTT. Amino acid sequence: CASSPSGTGNWAQYF. The whole variable domain, filled in from reference TRBV11-2 and TRBJ2-3, reads EAGVAQSPRYKIIEKRQSVAFWCNPISGHATLYWYQQILGQGPKLLIQFQNNGVVDDSQLPKDRFSAERLKGVDSTLKIQPAKLEDSAVYLCASSPSGTGNWAQYFGPGTRLTVL.

The V and J genes are TRBV12-2 and TRBJ2-2; the table's D call of TRBD1 was not tested on the DNA. TRBV12-2 is deemed a pseudogene. CDR3 length: 15 amino acids. The CDR3 DNA sequence: TGTGCAAGTCGCGGAGAACAGGGTAGTCCCGGGGAGCTGTTTTTT. It encodes CASRGEQGSPGELFF.

J is TRBJ1-1 and V is TRBV27; 8 bases are shared with TRBD1. After removal of 6 bases from V and 3 bases from J, the junction contained 9 bases not matched to a gene. Germline-derived CDR1 and CDR2 are MNHEY and SMNVEV (reference sequence). The CDR3 sequence is 15 residues long. As DNA, the CDR3 is TGTGCCAGCAGACCTCAGGGGGCCCCACACACTGAAGCTTTCTTT. As protein: CASRPQGAPHTEAFF.

The V gene is TRBV7-2, the J gene TRBJ1-2, with TRBD1 matching 8 bases. Germline values: CDR1 SGHTA, CDR2 FQGNSA. This CDR3 comprises 14 residues. With 4 bases clipped from V and 8 bases from J, the junction kept 9 bases outside the gene matches. CDR3 sequence reads: CASSSGTGGSGYTF. The CDR3 DNA is TGTGCCAGCAGCTCCGGGACAGGAGGATCAGGCTACACCTTC.

The rearrangement links TRBV19 to TRBJ1-2; D unclear. Germline assignment: CDR1 LNHDA and CDR2 SQIVND (reference sequence). The CDR3 runs to 16 residues. V lost 2 bases, J lost 1 base, and 14 bases lay in between. Written as DNA, the CDR3 is TGTGCCAGTAGTATATCCCGGGAAGGTTTTAACTATGGCTACACCTTC. Its translation: CASSISREGFNYGYTF. The whole variable domain, remainder taken from reference TRBV19 and TRBJ1-2, is DGGITQSPKYLFRKEGQNVTLSCEQNLNHDAMYWYRQDPGQGLRLIYYSQIVNDFQKGDIAEGYSVSREKKESFPLTVTSAQKNPTAFYLCASSISREGFNYGYTFGSGTRLTVV.

The genes are TRBV11-2 and TRBJ2-1; 7 bases line up with TRBD1. CDR1 is SGHAT, CDR2 FQNNGV, per germline. The CDR3 extends over 16 amino acids. The ends lost 7 bases at V and 7 bases at J; junction bases unmatched: 16. CDR3 amino acids: CASTSRPGQLKNEQFF. In DNA, the CDR3 is TGTGCCAGCACCTCCAGACCGGGACAGCTAAAGAATGAGCAGTTCTTC.

Here the CDR3 DNA reads TGTGCCATCAGTGACCCCAGCGGAGGCCCCACAGATACGCAGTATTTT. Translating gives CAISDPSGGPTDTQYF. V gene TRBV10-3 combines with J gene TRBJ2-3; D is perhaps TRBD2 (5 bases). The CDR3 loop spans 16 amino acids. Trimming cost V 3 bases and J 2 bases, with 15 bases left between them. CDR1 and CDR2 (germline): ENHRY, SYGVKD.

This clone was found once. The V and J genes are TRBV30 and TRBJ1-6; weak D call: TRBD1 (6 bases). V was shortened by 7 bases and J by 3 bases, with 10 bases between the two germline ends. The CDR3 extends over 13 amino acids. The germline gives CDR1 GTSNPN, CDR2 SVGIG (reference sequence). The CDR3 reads CALTGLYNSPLHF. The CDR3 nucleotides read TGTGCCTTGACAGGCCTCTATAATTCACCCCTCCACTTT.

CDR3 protein: CASSSDRAGNTIYF. The CDR3 DNA sequence: TGTGCCAGCAGTTCGGACAGGGCAGGAAACACCATATATTTT. V and J are TRBV6-6 and TRBJ1-3, with 8 positions matching TRBD1. Per the germline V gene, CDR1 is MNHNY and CDR2 is SVGAGI (reference sequence). J was trimmed by 4 bases and V by 4 bases; bases with no gene match: 3. This CDR3 spans 14 amino acids.

This clone was seen only once. The chain recombines TRBV7-8 with TRBJ2-4, with 9 positions matching TRBD2. The junction had 8 bases not matched to a gene; V was cut back by 2 bases and J by 3 bases. The CDR3 has 17 residues. Germline V CDR1 and CDR2: SGHVS, FQNEAQ. The CDR3 sequence: CASSLRVSGGGKNIQYF. CDR3 in DNA: TGTGCCAGCAGCTTAAGGGTTAGCGGGGGAGGCAAAAACATTCAGTACTTC.

The chain recombines TRBV5-1 with TRBJ2-7; no firm D call. Per the germline V gene, CDR1 is SGHRS and CDR2 is YFSETQ. V was shortened by 4 bases and J by 6 bases, with 8 bases between the two germline ends. The CDR3 spans 11 residues. The chain's CDR3 is CASSQTSEQYF. In DNA form, the CDR3 reads TGCGCCAGCAGCCAGACCAGCGAGCAGTACTTC.

CDR3 nucleotides: TGCGCCAGCAGCCCCGGGACTAGCGGGAACACGCAGTATTTT. Translation: CASSPGTSGNTQYF. The chain joins TRBV5-1 to TRBJ2-3, with 13 bases aligning to TRBD2. After removal of 4 bases from V and 9 bases from J, the junction contained 5 bases not matched to a gene. From germline, CDR1 is SGHRS and CDR2 YFSETQ. CDR3 size: 14 residues.

The chain combines TRBV2 with TRBJ1-1; D unclear. The CDR3 runs to 13 residues. CDR1 is SNHLY and CDR2 is FYNNEI in the germline V gene. The CDR3 is CVPGGGLNTEAFF. DNA for the CDR3: TGTGTCCCTGGCGGAGGGTTGAACACTGAAGCTTTCTTT.

The chain has TRBV6-5 and TRBJ1-1, with D unresolved. This CDR3 contains 13 residues. V lost 6 bases, J lost 11 bases, and 19 bases lay in between. Germline CDR1 and CDR2: MNHEY and SVGAGI. CDR3 region: CASSKDGRGWAFF. In DNA, the CDR3 is TGTGCCAGCAGCAAGGACGGCCGAGGTTGGGCTTTCTTT.

The CDR3 DNA reads TGTGCCGCAAAGGGAAGAACAGGGGACTACGAGCAGTACTTC. Translated: CAAKGRTGDYEQYF. The chain has TRBV6-6 and TRBJ2-7; 7 bases match TRBD1. Germline V lookup: CDR1 MNHNY, CDR2 SVGAGI (reference sequence). CDR3 size: 14 residues. After removal of 11 bases from V and 3 bases from J, the junction contained 13 bases not matched to a gene.

The chain links TRBV2 to TRBJ2-3; no clear D. V shed 7 bases and J shed 2 bases, with 7 bases lying between them. This CDR3 comprises 12 residues. Looked up from germline, CDR1 is SNHLY and CDR2 is FYNNEI. CDR3 nucleotide sequence: TGTGCCAGCACCTATAACACAGATACGCAGTATTTT. It translates to CASTYNTDTQYF.

The rearrangement links TRBV11-3 to TRBJ2-7; 12 positions agree with TRBD2. Germline V gene data show CDR1 as SGHNT and CDR2 as YENEEA. The trim removed 5 bases at V and 6 bases at J, leaving 8 bases unmatched. This CDR3 has 15 residues. CDR3: CASSLRLAGESEQYF. The CDR3, as DNA: TGTGCCAGCAGCCTTCGACTAGCGGGAGAATCCGAGCAGTACTTC.

The gene calls are TRBV10-1 and TRBJ2-7; perhaps TRBD1 as D (6 bases). V lost 0 bases and J 6 bases, leaving 18 bases between the germline ends. From germline, CDR1 is WNHNN and CDR2 SYGVQD (reference sequence). The length of the CDR3 is 16 residues. CDR3 DNA: TGCGCCAGCAGTGAGTCTAAGGGGACAACTACGGGCGAGCAGTACTTC. As protein: CASSESKGTTTGEQYF.